These 14 T cell receptor beta chains were all obtained from the same sample, sequenced in a study of blood T cells in healthy people across ages. With a J-beta primer mix and a sample-barcoded 5' primer, a second PCR ran about 7 to 12 cycles. TCRdb redid the calling of the 5' RACE reads with MiXCR, one entry per CDR3 protein. The profile covers approximately 760,000 distinct CDR3 sequences, with roughly 25% appearing a single time and under 9.5% taken by the ten largest. These records were also assigned to another study, of T cells of mothers and their children.

Sequencing was done on a sample of blood. The source of these receptors is a boy younger than 18 in good health.

This clonotype has a handful of counts. The chain is built from TRBV3-1 and TRBJ2-2, with 12 bases aligning to TRBD2. CDR1 and CDR2 from the germline V gene are LGHDT and YNNKEL (reference sequence). The CDR3 spans 14 residues. With 6 bases clipped from V and 5 bases from J, the junction kept 1 base outside the gene matches. The chain's CDR3 is CASRTSGGTGELFF. Here the CDR3 DNA reads TGTGCCAGCAGGACTAGCGGGGGAACCGGGGAGCTGTTTTTT.

This chain joins TRBV29-1 and TRBJ2-3; D gene uncertain. Germline V CDR1 and CDR2: SQVTM, ANQGSEA. The ends were cut back, 3 bases at V and 2 bases at J, with 24 bases in the middle. This CDR3 is 18 amino acids long. CDR3: CSVDSWVRQHTSTDTQYF. The CDR3 nucleotides read TGCAGCGTTGACAGTTGGGTTCGGCAGCACACCTCCACAGATACGCAGTATTTT.

This clonotype occurred a few times. The gene calls are TRBV29-1 and TRBJ2-3; possible D gene TRBD1, 7 bases. Trimming shortened V by 1 base and J by 5 bases, and 13 bases separated the two germline ends. The CDR3 length is 14 residues. From germline, CDR1 is SQVTM and CDR2 ANQGSEA. CDR3 region: CSVEATGEEDTQYF. The CDR3 DNA follows: TGCAGCGTTGAAGCAACAGGGGAGGAAGATACGCAGTATTTT.

This clonotype has just a few counts. In nucleotides, the CDR3 is TGCGCCAGCAGCTTTTGGGCGGGGGACACTGAAGCTTTCTTT. Its translation: CASSFWAGDTEAFF. This chain joins TRBV5-1 and TRBJ1-1, with TRBD1 as a possible D gene (5 bases). Looked up from germline, CDR1 is SGHRS and CDR2 is YFSETQ. The ends were cut back, 2 bases at V and 3 bases at J, with 11 bases in the middle. The CDR3 covers 14 residues. Together with reference TRBV5-1 and TRBJ1-1, the CDR3 gives the full variable domain: KAGVTQTPRYLIKTRGQQVTLSCSPISGHRSVSWYQQTPGQGLQFLFEYFSETQRNKGNFPGRFSGRQFSNSRSEMNVSTLELGDSALYLCASSFWAGDTEAFFGQGTRLTVV.

This sequence joins TRBV27 and TRBJ2-5; 10 bases match TRBD2. The CDR3 sequence is 19 residues long. J gave up 1 base and V 2 bases, and 13 bases lay outside the gene matches. CDR1 and CDR2 from the germline V gene are MNHEY and SMNVEV (reference sequence). CDR3 in DNA: TGTGCCAGCAGTTTAAGTAGTGTAATAGCGGGAGGACCCCAAGAGACCCAGTACTTC. It yields the protein CASSLSSVIAGGPQETQYF.

The chain is built from TRBV2 and TRBJ2-2; TRBD2 matches 9 bases. CDR1 is SNHLY, CDR2 FYNNEI, per germline. This CDR3 has 16 residues. V lost 6 bases and J lost 3; bases outside the gene matches: 8. CDR3 sequence (DNA): TGTGCCAGCAGGTCTAGCGGGACGTCGGACACCGGGGAGCTGTTTTTT. Amino acids: CASRSSGTSDTGELFF.

The sample holds a few counts of this clonotype. The V call is TRBV12-3 or TRBV12-4, the J call TRBJ2-7; 9 bases agree with TRBD2. The ends lost 5 bases at V and 3 bases at J; junction bases unmatched: 5. There are 14 residues in the CDR3. The CDR3 bases are TGTGCCAGCAGTGGAGGCGGGAGGGGCTACGAGCAGTACTTC. It encodes CASSGGGRGYEQYF.

The CDR3 loop reads CSARDGTGAYEQYF. DNA of the CDR3: TGCAGTGCTAGAGATGGGACAGGGGCCTACGAGCAGTACTTC. V gene TRBV20-1 combines with J gene TRBJ2-7; TRBD1 matches at 10 bases. J was trimmed by 2 bases and V by 0 bases; bases with no gene match: 1. Per germline, CDR1 DFQATT and CDR2 SNEGSKA (reference sequence). The CDR3 loop spans 14 amino acids.

The chain recombines TRBV29-1 with TRBJ2-5, with 10 nucleotides matching TRBD2. The end of the DNA aligns better with TRBJ2-1, so the J call may be wrong. The CDR3 covers 16 residues. Germline values: CDR1 SQVTM, CDR2 ANQGSEA. The CDR3 spells CSVEGTSDRRDNEQFF. In nucleotides, the CDR3 is TGCAGCGTTGAGGGGACTAGCGACCGTCGCGACAATGAGCAGTTCTTC.

This clonotype was seen a handful of times. The J gene is TRBJ1-6, the V gene TRBV6-6; D remains ambiguous. The CDR3 length is 11 residues. With 2 bases removed from V and 7 bases from J, the gap between germline ends came to 0 bases. Germline CDR1 reads MNHNY; CDR2 reads SVGAGI (reference sequence). The CDR3 protein is CASSYNSPLHF. CDR3 DNA: TGTGCCAGCAGTTACAATTCACCCCTCCACTTT.

The gene calls are TRBV12-3 or TRBV12-4 and TRBJ2-3, with 11 nucleotides matching TRBD2. J lost 5 bases, V lost 1 base, and 8 bases had no gene match. The CDR3 is 17 amino acids. CDR3 region: CASSLGGSSGGLDTQYF. The CDR3 DNA is TGTGCCAGCAGTTTAGGGGGGTCTAGCGGGGGGCTAGATACGCAGTATTTT.

The genes are TRBV20-1 and TRBJ2-5; D might be TRBD1 (5 bases). TRBJ2-7 explains the end of the DNA better; the J call may be wrong. The CDR3 runs 13 residues. Germline V gene sequence: CDR1 DFQATT, CDR2 SNEGSKA (reference sequence). The CDR3 here is CSGRGALSYEQYF. DNA for the CDR3: TGCAGTGGAAGGGGTGCTCTATCTTACGAGCAGTACTTC.

The rearrangement links TRBV29-1 to TRBJ2-5; 12 bases align to TRBD1. The DNA matches TRBJ2-7 better at its end, which makes the J call doubtful. The CDR3 runs to 13 residues. The germline CDR1 and CDR2 sequences are SQVTM and ANQGSEA. CDR3 DNA sequence: TGCAGCGTGGGGACAGGGGGCCCCTACGAGCAGTACTTC. This translates into CSVGTGGPYEQYF.

This clonotype was observed a few times. CDR3 residues: CASSEEGMAKNIQYF. CDR3 bases: TGTGCCAGCAGTGAAGAGGGCATGGCCAAAAACATTCAGTACTTC. The rearrangement joins TRBV2 to TRBJ2-4, with unresolved D. V was pared by 1 base and J by 1 base, with 8 bases between. CDR1 is SNHLY and CDR2 is FYNNEI in the germline V gene. This CDR3 spans 15 amino acids. Using reference TRBV2 and TRBJ2-4 for the parts outside the CDR3, the full variable domain is EPEVTQTPSHQVTQMGQEVILRCVPISNHLYFYWYRQILGQKVEFLVSFYNNEISEKSEIFDDQFSVERPDGSNFTLKIRSTKLEDSAMYFCASSEEGMAKNIQYFGAGTRLSVL.